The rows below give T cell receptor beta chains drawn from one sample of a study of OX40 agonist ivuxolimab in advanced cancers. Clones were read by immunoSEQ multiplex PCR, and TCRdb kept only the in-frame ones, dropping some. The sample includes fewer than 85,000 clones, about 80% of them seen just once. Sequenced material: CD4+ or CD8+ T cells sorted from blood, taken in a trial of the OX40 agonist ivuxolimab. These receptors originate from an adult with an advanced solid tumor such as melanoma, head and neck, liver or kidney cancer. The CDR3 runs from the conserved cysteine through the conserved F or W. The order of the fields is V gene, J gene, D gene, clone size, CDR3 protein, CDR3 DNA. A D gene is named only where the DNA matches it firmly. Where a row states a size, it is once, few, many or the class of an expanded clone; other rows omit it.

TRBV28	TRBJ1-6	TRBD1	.	CASSAGGRPLHF	TGTGCCAGCAGTGCAGGGGGAAGGCCCCTCCACTTT
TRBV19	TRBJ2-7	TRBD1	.	CASSSTGTGSNEQYF	TGTGCCAGTAGTAGCACCGGGACAGGGTCAAACGAGCAGTACTTC
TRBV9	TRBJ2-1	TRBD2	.	CASSVGSGGPLNEQFF	TGTGCCAGCAGCGTAGGCAGCGGGGGGCCGTTAAATGAGCAGTTCTTC
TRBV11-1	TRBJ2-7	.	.	CASSLRQNSYEQYF	TGTGCCAGCAGCCTAAGGCAAAACTCCTACGAGCAGTACTTC
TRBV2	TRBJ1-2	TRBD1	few	CASTPGTGITF	TGTGCCAGCACCCCCGGGACAGGGATCACCTTC
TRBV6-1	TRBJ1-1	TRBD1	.	CASSGYRGTTEAFF	TGTGCCAGCAGTGGGTACAGGGGAACTACTGAAGCTTTCTTT
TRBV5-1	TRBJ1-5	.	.	CASSQRTGSELF	TGCGCCAGCAGCCAACGAACAGGATCCGAGCTTTTT
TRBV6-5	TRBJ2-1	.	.	CASSYGGVDYNEQFF	TGTGCCAGCAGTTACGGTGGGGTGGACTACAATGAGCAGTTCTTC
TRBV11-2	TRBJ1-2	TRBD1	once	CASSLKQRTGGSGYTF	TGTGCCAGCAGCTTAAAACAAAGGACAGGGGGCTCTGGCTACACCTTC
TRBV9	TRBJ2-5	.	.	CASSVSGRETQYF	TGTGCCAGCAGCGTCTCGGGGCGGGAGACCCAGTACTTC
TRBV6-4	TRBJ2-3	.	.	CASSDLPGNTQYF	TGTGCCAGCAGTGATCTACCCGGGAATACGCAGTATTTT
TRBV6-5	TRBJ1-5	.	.	CASSSRQSNQPQHF	TGTGCCAGCAGTTCTCGACAGAGCAATCAGCCCCAGCATTTT
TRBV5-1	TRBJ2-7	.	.	CASSSTLDYEQYF	TGCGCCAGCAGCTCGACTCTGGACTACGAGCAGTACTTC
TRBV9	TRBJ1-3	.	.	CASSVDPPGALSGNTIYF	TGTGCCAGCAGCGTAGATCCTCCCGGTGCCCTCTCTGGAAACACCATATATTTT
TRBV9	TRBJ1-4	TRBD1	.	CASSNAITGAGKLFF	TGTGCCAGCAGCAACGCGATTACAGGGGCCGGAAAACTGTTTTTT
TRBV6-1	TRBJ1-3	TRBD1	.	CASSTGGSGNTIYF	TGTGCCAGCAGTACAGGGGGCTCTGGAAACACCATATATTTT
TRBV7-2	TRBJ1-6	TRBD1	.	CASSSNRGWDSPLHF	TGTGCCAGCAGCTCCAACAGGGGTTGGGATTCACCCCTCCACTTT
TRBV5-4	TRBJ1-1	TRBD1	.	CASSLARRQGNTEAFF	TGTGCCAGCAGCTTGGCGAGGAGACAGGGAAACACTGAAGCTTTCTTT
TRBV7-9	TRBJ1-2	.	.	CASSLAGDNYGYTF	TGTGCCAGCAGCTTAGCAGGGGATAACTATGGCTACACCTTC
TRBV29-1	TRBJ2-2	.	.	CSVDSAGIDGELFF	TGCAGCGTTGACTCGGCAGGGATCGACGGGGAGCTGTTTTTT
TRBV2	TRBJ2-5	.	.	CASSEAQGGGLETQYF	TGTGCCAGCAGTGAAGCCCAGGGAGGGGGGCTGGAGACCCAGTACTTC
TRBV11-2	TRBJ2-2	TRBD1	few	CASSLLTGALTGELFF	TGTGCCAGCAGCCTCCTGACAGGGGCGCTCACCGGGGAGCTGTTTTTT
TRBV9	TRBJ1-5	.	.	CAGGQGTQHF	TGTGCCGGAGGCCAGGGGACCCAGCATTTT
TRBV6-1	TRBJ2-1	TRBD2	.	CASERGGLNNEQFF	TGTGCCAGTGAGCGGGGGGGCCTCAACAATGAGCAGTTCTTC
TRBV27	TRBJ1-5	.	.	CASSLVGAQPQHF	TGTGCCAGCAGTTTAGTGGGGGCGCAGCCCCAGCATTTT
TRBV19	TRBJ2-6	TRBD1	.	CASTRQGAKGANVLTF	TGTGCCAGCACTAGACAGGGGGCTAAGGGGGCCAACGTCCTGACTTTC